One and the same sample provided the 4 T cell receptor beta chains below, sequenced in a study of cytomegalovirus exposure and HLA in healthy donors. PCR involved 60 Vbeta and 13 Jbeta primers. The table came from immunoSEQ multiplex PCR; TCRdb's copy has only in-frame clones and leaves some out. The data hold 110,000 to 150,000 clones, with 65% to 85% observed a single time. The sequenced material came from PBMCs. Every receptor here comes from a man aged 30 to 45 in good health and CMV-seronegative.

This clone has a handful of counts. The chain couples TRBV11-2 to TRBJ2-2; 7 nucleotides line up with TRBD1. V was pared by 5 bases and J by 4 bases, with 13 bases of the junction left unmatched. Germline CDR1 SGHAT, CDR2 FQNNGV. This CDR3 region has 17 residues. This CDR3 reads CASSLDRDSSTTGELFF. The CDR3 DNA reads TGTGCCAGCAGCCTGGACCGGGACAGCTCGACCACCGGGGAGCTGTTTTTT.

This sequence joins TRBV4-1 and TRBJ2-3; 8 nucleotides match TRBD2. CDR3 length: 17 amino acids. V lost 3 bases and J lost 1; bases outside the gene matches: 9. CDR1 and CDR2 from the germline V gene are MGHRA and YSYEKL. CDR3 amino acids: CASSHSWASGRTDTQYF. CDR3 nucleotide sequence: TGCGCCAGCAGCCATTCCTGGGCTAGCGGGCGCACAGATACGCAGTATTTT.

The CDR3 DNA is TGTGCAAGCGTCCGGAAGGGGCCCGATAACTATGGCTACACCTTC. As protein: CASVRKGPDNYGYTF. This rearrangement joins TRBV7-8 to TRBJ1-2, with a weak D call TRBD1 (5 bases). Germline V lookup: CDR1 SGHVS, CDR2 FQNEAQ. The CDR3 has 15 residues.

The chain has TRBV2 and TRBJ1-2; unclear D gene. This CDR3 is built from 12 residues. Per the germline V gene, CDR1 is SNHLY and CDR2 is FYNNEI. Trimming took 8 bases from V and 6 from J, leaving 13 bases between them. CDR3 in amino acids: CASWEGADGYTF. The DNA for the CDR3 is TGTGCCAGCTGGGAGGGAGCTGATGGCTACACCTTC.